This T cell receptor beta chain emerged from a study of shared clonotypes between healthy human individuals. Study outcomes and limitations: With few donors, the genetic and exposure-history diversity represented was limited.

Donors comprised only Caucasian adults living in Nashville, Tennessee. The junction had 8 bases not matched to a gene; V was cut back by 5 bases and J by 5 bases. Germline V gene data show CDR1 as LNHDA and CDR2 as SQIVND (reference sequence). The CDR3 loop spans 14 amino acids. Data came from immunoSEQ multiplex PCR; TCRdb stores just in-frame clones and leaves some out. The sample holds roughly 2.4 million clones, nearly 97% seen once. As concerns this clone: Antigen: not known.

The sample comprised naive CD4+ T cells sorted from blood. Subset here: CD45RA+ positively selected. The receptor was isolated from a man aged 18 to 29 in good health. The J gene is TRBJ2-5, the V gene TRBV19; TRBD1 aligns across 7 bases. CDR3 residues: CASSSIQGRETQYF. The CDR3 DNA reads TGTGCCAGTAGTTCAATACAGGGGCGGGAGACCCAGTACTTC.